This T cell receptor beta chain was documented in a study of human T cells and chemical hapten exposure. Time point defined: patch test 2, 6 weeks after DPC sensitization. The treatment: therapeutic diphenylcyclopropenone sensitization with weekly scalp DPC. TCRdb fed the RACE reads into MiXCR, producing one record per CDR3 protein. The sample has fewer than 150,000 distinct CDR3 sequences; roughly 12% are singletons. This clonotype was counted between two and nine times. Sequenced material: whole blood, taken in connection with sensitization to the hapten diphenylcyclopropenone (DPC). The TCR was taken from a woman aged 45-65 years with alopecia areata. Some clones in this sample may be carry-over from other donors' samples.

Written as DNA, the CDR3 is TGTGCCAGCAGCTTAGGAGGGGGCAGGGAGACCCAGTACTTC. Amino acids: CASSLGGGRETQYF. The chain joins TRBV7-9 to TRBJ2-5; 7 nucleotides agree with TRBD1. The CDR3 has 14 residues. V lost 1 base, J lost 5 bases, and 4 bases stayed unmatched. The germline V gene has CDR1 SEHNR and CDR2 FQNEAQ (reference sequence).